Sequencing of this T cell receptor (beta chain) was carried out in a study of blood T cell repertoires in COVID-19. At the level of the study: Both acute and convalescent COVID-19 samples were obtained from the United States, Italy and Spain. PBMCs, B-cell-depleted T cells, or T cells provided the cDNA or gDNA that made up the material.

In the study's own analysis: Reference gene primers were amplified, and this amplification served to estimate nucleated cell counts. Profiling relied on immunoSEQ multiplex PCR, and the TCRdb table lists in-frame clones only, not all of them. V, J and clone size reflect that table, while D and trimming were determined from the DNA. Among some 400,000 clones listed, roughly 89% were seen once. Germline CDR1 SQVTM, CDR2 ANQGSEA. The ends were cut back, 4 bases at V and 5 bases at J, with 12 bases in the middle. This CDR3 comprises 12 residues. The receptor was isolated from a man younger than 30 with active or convalescent COVID-19. The chain employs TRBV29-1 and TRBJ2-7; D perhaps matches TRBD2 (6 bases). Specimen: peripheral blood. This CDR3 reads CSVVRGLDEQYF. In DNA form, the CDR3 reads TGCAGCGTTGTGCGGGGTCTCGACGAGCAGTACTTC.